This T cell receptor (beta chain) derives from a study of regulatory T cells in long-lasting Graves disease. Stated time point: newly diagnosed GD, antithyroid drugs for less than 3 months. RNA from PBMCs was the source of the TCR library. Peripheral blood, about 10 milliliters per patient, was collected in EDTA tubes. This clonotype was observed at least ten times. V was cut by 2 bases and J by 4 bases, with 12 bases left in between. Germline values: CDR1 MNHEY, CDR2 SVGEGT. There are 15 residues in the CDR3. Libraries of TCR beta came from iRepertoire HTBI primers plus Arm-PCR of CDR3 regions. TCRdb processed the multiplex PCR reads anew with MiXCR; each CDR3 protein has one entry. The sample includes around 420,000 distinct CDR3 sequences, 15% of them seen just once. The same data also contributed to another study, on T cells in Graves' hyperthyroidism and ophthalmopathy.

The sample in question was peripheral blood mononuclear cells (PBMCs), obtained at new diagnosis, from a patient treated with antithyroid drugs. This receptor was obtained from a woman aged 35 to 49 with Graves disease. V usage is TRBV6-2 or TRBV6-3 and J usage is TRBJ2-1; perhaps TRBD2 as D (5 bases). CDR3 protein: CASSYRTLDYNEQFF. CDR3 DNA: TGTGCCAGCAGTTACCGGACTCTCGATTACAATGAGCAGTTCTTC.